Reported below is one TCR beta chain. This record belongs to a study of blood T cell repertoires in COVID-19. Study-level background: The United States, Italy and Spain provided the acute and convalescent COVID-19 samples. The cDNA or gDNA used as material had been derived from T cells, B-cell-depleted T cells, or PBMCs.

CDR3 length: 14 amino acids. CDR1 is MDHEN, CDR2 SYDVKM, per germline. The V end lost 7 bases, the J end lost 8 bases, and 20 bases lay between the germline ends. Study processing details: Amplifying reference gene primers gave estimates of nucleated cell counts. The method was immunoSEQ multiplex PCR; TCRdb's version includes in-frame clones alone and lacks a portion of them. That table gives V, J and clone size, and the DNA gave D and trimming. The data hold fewer than 150,000 clones, with around 87% observed a single time. What was sequenced was peripheral blood. This clonotype was sampled from a woman in her forties or fifties who had recovered from COVID-19. The chain couples TRBV28 to TRBJ1-2, with D unclear. CDR3 in DNA: TGTGCCAGCACCACTGGGCCCCTGGCCTTGGGCTACACCTTC. It specifies CASTTGPLALGYTF.